A selection of T cell receptor beta chains follows, all from one sample in a study of tumor-infiltrating lymphocytes in primary liver carcinoma. TCRdb processed the multiplex PCR reads anew with MiXCR; each CDR3 protein has one entry. The sample lists 40,000 or so distinct CDR3 sequences; more than 70% were seen once. Sequenced material: tumor-adjacent normal liver tissue. The receptors here all came from a woman in her twenties or thirties with primary liver carcinoma and hepatitis B virus infection. Both conserved end residues are part of each CDR3. The order of the fields is V gene, J gene, D gene, clone size, CDR3 protein, CDR3 DNA. D genes are given only for firm matches. A clone size is listed for some rows: how often the clone was seen (once, few, many), or a class if it is expanded.

v_gene: TRBV11-2; j_gene: TRBJ2-7; d_gene: .; abundance: .; CDR3aa: CASSPTRQSCEQYF; CDR3nt: TGTGCCAGCAGCCCGACTAGGCAGTCCTGCGAGCAGTATTTC
v_gene: TRBV11-3; j_gene: TRBJ2-3; d_gene: .; abundance: .; CDR3aa: CASSLLAESTDTQYF; CDR3nt: TGTGCCAGCAGCCTCTTAGCGGAAAGCACAGATACGCAGTATTTT
v_gene: TRBV20-1; j_gene: TRBJ1-5; d_gene: .; abundance: once; CDR3aa: CSARGLLSQPQHF; CDR3nt: TGCAGTGCCAGGGGTCTTTTGTCTCAGCCCCAGCATTTT
v_gene: TRBV29-1; j_gene: TRBJ2-7; d_gene: .; abundance: .; CDR3aa: CSSTREDKGYYEQYF; CDR3nt: TGCAGCTCCACTAGGGAAGATAAGGGTTACTATGAGCAGTACTTC
v_gene: TRBV4-1; j_gene: TRBJ1-1; d_gene: TRBD1; abundance: once; CDR3aa: CAISRYLTGALNSEAFF; CDR3nt: TGCGCCATCAGCCGATACTTAACAGGGGCCTTGAACAGTGAAGCTTTCTTT
v_gene: TRBV6-2/TRBV6-3; j_gene: TRBJ2-1; d_gene: TRBD2; abundance: many; CDR3aa: CASSYETSGYNEQFF; CDR3nt: TGTGCCAGCAGTTACGAGACTAGCGGATACAATGAGCAGTTCTTC
v_gene: TRBV6-4; j_gene: TRBJ2-1; d_gene: TRBD2; abundance: many; CDR3aa: CASSPLAGGPDEQFF; CDR3nt: TGTGCCAGCAGCCCTCTAGCGGGAGGGCCGGATGAGCAGTTCTTC
v_gene: TRBV4-1; j_gene: TRBJ2-4; d_gene: .; abundance: .; CDR3aa: CASSPDMNRDTSKLYF; CDR3nt: TGCGCCAGCAGCCCAGATATGAATAGGGACACGAGCAAGTTGTACTTC
v_gene: TRBV5-8; j_gene: TRBJ2-6; d_gene: .; abundance: .; CDR3aa: CASTMTGFSGAKVLTF; CDR3nt: TGTGCCAGTACCATGACGGGCTTCTCTGGGGCCAAAGTTCTGACTTTC
v_gene: TRBV7-8; j_gene: TRBJ2-7; d_gene: .; abundance: .; CDR3aa: CASSAPRRLALYEQYF; CDR3nt: TGTGCCAGCAGCGCCCCCCGGCGTCTCGCTCTCTACGAGCAGTACTTC
v_gene: TRBV6-6; j_gene: TRBJ2-7; d_gene: TRBD1; abundance: .; CDR3aa: CASSYSRGRTYEQYF; CDR3nt: TGTGCCAGCAGTTACTCGAGGGGGCGAACCTACGAGCAGTATTTC
v_gene: TRBV28; j_gene: TRBJ2-1; d_gene: .; abundance: medium-sized; CDR3aa: CASSFFGEQFF; CDR3nt: TGTGCCAGCAGTTTTTTTGGTGAGCAGTTCTTC
v_gene: TRBV7-4; j_gene: TRBJ2-7; d_gene: .; abundance: .; CDR3aa: CGSRRDSSPIHEQYF; CDR3nt: TGTGGCAGCAGACGGGACTCTAGTCCCATTCACGAGCAGTACTTT
v_gene: TRBV29-1; j_gene: TRBJ2-2; d_gene: .; abundance: .; CDR3aa: CSGASLGTGEPSF; CDR3nt: TGCAGCGGTGCCAGCCTTGGCACCGGGGAGCCGTCTTTT
v_gene: TRBV12-3/TRBV12-4; j_gene: TRBJ1-5; d_gene: .; abundance: once; CDR3aa: CTISADGHNQPQHF; CDR3nt: TGTACCATCAGTGCTGACGGACACAATCAGCCCCAGCATTTT
v_gene: TRBV6-1; j_gene: TRBJ2-1; d_gene: .; abundance: .; CDR3aa: CASSAMEEGHNEQFF; CDR3nt: TGTGCCAGCAGTGCAATGGAGGAAGGTCACAATGAGCAGTTCTTC
v_gene: TRBV29-1; j_gene: TRBJ1-2; d_gene: .; abundance: few; CDR3aa: CSVGGTGRLGYTF; CDR3nt: TGCAGCGTTGGGGGGACCGGTCGTCTTGGCTACACTTTC
v_gene: TRBV5-5; j_gene: TRBJ2-7; d_gene: TRBD2; abundance: .; CDR3aa: CTSSPTSGTIYEQYF; CDR3nt: TGTACCAGCAGCCCAACTAGCGGGACTATCTACGAGCAGTACTTC
v_gene: TRBV11-2; j_gene: TRBJ2-7; d_gene: .; abundance: .; CDR3aa: CDSSSYDYKQYF; CDR3nt: TGTGATAGCAGCTCCTACGACTACAAGCAGTACTTC
v_gene: TRBV12-3/TRBV12-4; j_gene: TRBJ2-7; d_gene: TRBD2; abundance: .; CDR3aa: CVSRADTDWGGQYF; CDR3nt: TGTGTCAGCAGGGCGGACACGGACTGGGGGGGGCAGTACTTC
v_gene: TRBV11-2; j_gene: TRBJ2-1; d_gene: TRBD2; abundance: .; CDR3aa: CASSTSLTGGYKEQFF; CDR3nt: TGTGCCAGTAGCACCTCTCTAACGGGAGGATACAAAGAGCAGTTCTTC
v_gene: TRBV6-2/TRBV6-3; j_gene: TRBJ2-3; d_gene: .; abundance: .; CDR3aa: CASSTGATDRQYF; CDR3nt: TGCGCCAGCAGCACGGGAGCCACAGATAGGCAGTATTTT
v_gene: TRBV11-2; j_gene: TRBJ2-1; d_gene: .; abundance: .; CDR3aa: CASRLMRTSYNKQFF; CDR3nt: TGTGCCAGCAGATTAATGAGGACCTCATACAATAAGCAGTTCTTC
v_gene: TRBV11-3; j_gene: TRBJ2-1; d_gene: TRBD2; abundance: .; CDR3aa: CASSSGLAANFYNEQFF; CDR3nt: TGTGCCAGCAGCTCGGGACTAGCGGCTAACTTCTACAATGAGCAGTTCTTC
v_gene: TRBV11-2; j_gene: TRBJ2-7; d_gene: .; abundance: .; CDR3aa: CASSRGNVFSYEQYF; CDR3nt: TGTGCCAGCAGCAGAGGGAACGTGTTTTCCTACGAGCAGTACTTC
v_gene: TRBV10-2; j_gene: TRBJ1-1; d_gene: TRBD1; abundance: .; CDR3aa: CASPWKGQGATEAFF; CDR3nt: TGCGCCAGCCCTTGGAAGGGACAGGGGGCGACTGAAGCTTTCTTT
v_gene: TRBV6-4; j_gene: TRBJ2-1; d_gene: TRBD2; abundance: many; CDR3aa: CASSALLAGDYNEQFF; CDR3nt: TGTGCCAGCAGTGCCCTACTAGCGGGGGACTACAATGAGCAGTTCTTC
v_gene: TRBV11-2; j_gene: TRBJ2-7; d_gene: .; abundance: .; CDR3aa: CTSSSYDYEQYF; CDR3nt: TGTACCAGCAGCTCCTATGACTACGAGCAATACTTC
v_gene: TRBV6-5; j_gene: TRBJ1-5; d_gene: .; abundance: .; CDR3aa: CTSSPSSTQPQHF; CDR3nt: TGTACCAGCAGTCCCAGTTCCACTCAGCCACAGCATTTT
v_gene: TRBV5-6; j_gene: TRBJ2-2; d_gene: .; abundance: .; CDR3aa: CASSLAPSVTKELFF; CDR3nt: TGTGCCAGCAGCTTGGCACCCAGTGTCACCAAGGAGTTGTTTTTT
v_gene: TRBV28; j_gene: TRBJ2-1; d_gene: TRBD2; abundance: .; CDR3aa: CASRGTSGNNEQFF; CDR3nt: TGTGCCAGCAGAGGGACTAGCGGCAACAATGAGCAGTTCTTC
v_gene: TRBV6-2/TRBV6-3; j_gene: TRBJ2-1; d_gene: .; abundance: .; CDR3aa: CASVRQLSFNEQFF; CDR3nt: TGTGCTAGCGTGAGGCAGCTGTCCTTCAATGAGCAGTTCTTC
v_gene: TRBV6-2/TRBV6-3; j_gene: TRBJ2-7; d_gene: TRBD2; abundance: .; CDR3aa: CARSDGPGLADSYEQYF; CDR3nt: TGTGCCAGGAGTGATGGACCGGGACTAGCAGACTCCTACGAGCAGTACTTC
v_gene: TRBV10-1; j_gene: TRBJ2-7; d_gene: .; abundance: .; CDR3aa: CALITGAQYEQYF; CDR3nt: TGCGCCCTCATCACGGGAGCTCAATACGAGCAATACTTC
v_gene: TRBV4-2; j_gene: TRBJ2-1; d_gene: .; abundance: .; CDR3aa: CAISHTGLVNEQFF; CDR3nt: TGTGCCATCAGCCACACAGGGTTGGTCAATGAGCAGTTCTTC
v_gene: TRBV11-2; j_gene: TRBJ1-2; d_gene: .; abundance: .; CDR3aa: CAGAQVWGGGYTF; CDR3nt: TGTGCCGGCGCTCAGGTGTGGGGTGGAGGCTACACCTTC
v_gene: TRBV6-1; j_gene: TRBJ1-1; d_gene: .; abundance: .; CDR3aa: CPNSEGLEGPAEAFF; CDR3nt: TGTCCCAACAGTGAAGGCCTAGAGGGGCCCGCTGAAGCTTTCTTT
v_gene: TRBV4-1; j_gene: TRBJ1-1; d_gene: .; abundance: .; CDR3aa: CAISHPLNTEAFF; CDR3nt: TGCGCCATCAGCCACCCTCTGAACACTGAAGCTTTCTTT
v_gene: TRBV4-2; j_gene: TRBJ2-5; d_gene: TRBD2; abundance: many; CDR3aa: CASSQGGLAGVETQYF; CDR3nt: TGTGCCAGCAGCCAAGGCGGGCTAGCGGGAGTGGAGACCCAGTACTTC
v_gene: TRBV6-5; j_gene: TRBJ2-3; d_gene: .; abundance: .; CDR3aa: CASSYAPVNTDTQYF; CDR3nt: TGTGCCAGCAGTTACGCGCCAGTCAACACAGATACGCAGTATTTT
v_gene: TRBV13; j_gene: TRBJ2-1; d_gene: .; abundance: .; CDR3aa: CARSHESYEQFF; CDR3nt: TGTGCCAGGAGCCATGAGAGCTATGAGCAGTTCTTT
v_gene: TRBV5-1; j_gene: TRBJ2-7; d_gene: TRBD2; abundance: many; CDR3aa: CASRLAGTLYEQYF; CDR3nt: TGCGCCAGCAGGTTAGCGGGGACCCTCTACGAGCAGTACTTC
v_gene: TRBV4-2; j_gene: TRBJ2-1; d_gene: TRBD2; abundance: .; CDR3aa: CDRSLGTSGRAEVNEQFF; CDR3nt: TGTGACCGCAGCCTCGGGACTAGCGGGAGGGCCGAGGTGAATGAGCAGTTCTTC
v_gene: TRBV4-3; j_gene: TRBJ2-5; d_gene: .; abundance: many; CDR3aa: CASSQDGMEIQYF; CDR3nt: TGCGCCAGCAGCCAAGATGGCATGGAGATCCAGTACTTC
v_gene: TRBV12-5; j_gene: TRBJ2-1; d_gene: .; abundance: .; CDR3aa: CASGGDSNEQLF; CDR3nt: TGTGCTAGTGGGGGGGATTCCAATGAGCAGTTGTTC
v_gene: TRBV28; j_gene: TRBJ1-6; d_gene: .; abundance: many; CDR3aa: CASSPTRGYNSPLHF; CDR3nt: TGTGCCAGCAGCCCTACCAGGGGTTATAATTCACCCCTCCACTTT
v_gene: TRBV11-2; j_gene: TRBJ2-1; d_gene: .; abundance: .; CDR3aa: CANHRGAYNEQFF; CDR3nt: TGTGCCAACCATCGAGGGGCCTACAACGAGCAGTTCTTC
v_gene: TRBV4-3; j_gene: TRBJ2-3; d_gene: TRBD2; abundance: .; CDR3aa: CASSQEPVTSGRTGATDTQYF; CDR3nt: TGCGCAAGCAGCCAAGAGCCGGTAACTAGCGGGAGGACGGGGGCCACAGATACGCAGTATTTT
v_gene: TRBV29-1; j_gene: TRBJ2-7; d_gene: .; abundance: .; CDR3aa: CSVGHDRRSYEQCF; CDR3nt: TGCAGCGTCGGACACGACAGGCGCTCTTACGAGCAGTGCTTC
v_gene: TRBV7-8; j_gene: TRBJ2-1; d_gene: .; abundance: .; CDR3aa: CASSSHWGRNYHEQFF; CDR3nt: TGTGCCAGCAGCTCGCATTGGGGACGGAACTACCATGAACAGTTCTTC
v_gene: TRBV11-2; j_gene: TRBJ2-3; d_gene: TRBD2; abundance: .; CDR3aa: CASCHRGSGSLTDMLYF; CDR3nt: TGTGCCAGCTGCCATCGAGGGAGCGGGAGCCTCACAGATATGCTGTATTTT
v_gene: TRBV5-1; j_gene: TRBJ1-1; d_gene: .; abundance: .; CDR3aa: CASSAGDLSTEAFF; CDR3nt: TGTGCCAGCAGCGCAGGGGACCTGAGCACTGAAGCTTTCTTT